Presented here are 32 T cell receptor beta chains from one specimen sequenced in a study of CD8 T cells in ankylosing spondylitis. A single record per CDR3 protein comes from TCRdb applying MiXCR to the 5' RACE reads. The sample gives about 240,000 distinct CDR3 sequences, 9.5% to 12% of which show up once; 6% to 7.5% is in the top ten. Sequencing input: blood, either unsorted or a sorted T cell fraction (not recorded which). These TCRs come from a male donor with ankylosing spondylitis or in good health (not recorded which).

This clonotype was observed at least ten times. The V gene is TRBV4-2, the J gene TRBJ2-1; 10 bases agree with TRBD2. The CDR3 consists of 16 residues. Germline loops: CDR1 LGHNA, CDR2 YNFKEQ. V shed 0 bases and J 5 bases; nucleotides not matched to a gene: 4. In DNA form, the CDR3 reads TGTGCCAGCAGCCAAGAGAGGCTAGCGGGAGACAATGAGCAGTTCTTC. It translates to CASSQERLAGDNEQFF.

The CDR3 reads CSVEGVQGGLTGELFF. The CDR3 coding sequence is TGCAGCGTTGAAGGGGTACAGGGCGGACTCACCGGGGAGCTGTTTTTT. The chain carries TRBV29-1 and TRBJ2-2; TRBD1 might be the D (6 bases). The CDR3 spans 16 residues. V lost 1 base and J 4 bases, leaving 16 bases between the germline ends. Per the germline V gene, CDR1 is SQVTM and CDR2 is ANQGSEA.

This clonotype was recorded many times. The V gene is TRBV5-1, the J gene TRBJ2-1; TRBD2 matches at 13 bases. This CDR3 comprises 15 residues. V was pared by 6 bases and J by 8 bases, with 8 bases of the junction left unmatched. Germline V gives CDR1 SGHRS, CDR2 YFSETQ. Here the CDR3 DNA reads TGCGCCAGCACCCCGGGACTAGCGGGATTGGATGAGCAGTTCTTC. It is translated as CASTPGLAGLDEQFF.

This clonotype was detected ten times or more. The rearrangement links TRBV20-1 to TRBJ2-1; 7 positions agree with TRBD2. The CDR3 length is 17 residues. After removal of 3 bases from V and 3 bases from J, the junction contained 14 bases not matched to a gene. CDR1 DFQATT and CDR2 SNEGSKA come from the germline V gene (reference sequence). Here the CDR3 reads CSASTGTAGVIYNEQFF. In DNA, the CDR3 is TGCAGTGCTAGCACCGGGACCGCGGGAGTCATCTACAATGAGCAGTTCTTC.

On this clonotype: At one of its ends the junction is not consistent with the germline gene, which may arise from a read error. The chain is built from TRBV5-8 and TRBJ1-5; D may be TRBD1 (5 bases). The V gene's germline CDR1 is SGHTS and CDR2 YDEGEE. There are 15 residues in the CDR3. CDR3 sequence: CASSLEGAHNQLQHF. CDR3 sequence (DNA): TGTGCCAGCAGCTTGGAAGGGGCCCACAATCAGCTCCAGCATTTT.

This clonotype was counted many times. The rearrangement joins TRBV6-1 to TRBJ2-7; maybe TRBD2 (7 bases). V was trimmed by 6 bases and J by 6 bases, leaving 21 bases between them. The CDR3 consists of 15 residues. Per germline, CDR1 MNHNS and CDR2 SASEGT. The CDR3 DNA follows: TGTGCCAGCAGCCCCAGCGGGACACCTTTTGGCGAGCAGTACTTC. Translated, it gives CASSPSGTPFGEQYF.

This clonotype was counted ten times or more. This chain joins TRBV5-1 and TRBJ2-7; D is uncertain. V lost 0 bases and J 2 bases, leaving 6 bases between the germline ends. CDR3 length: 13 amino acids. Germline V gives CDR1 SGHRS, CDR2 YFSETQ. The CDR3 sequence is CASSLDTAYEQYF. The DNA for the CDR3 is TGCGCCAGCAGCTTGGACACGGCCTACGAGCAGTACTTC.

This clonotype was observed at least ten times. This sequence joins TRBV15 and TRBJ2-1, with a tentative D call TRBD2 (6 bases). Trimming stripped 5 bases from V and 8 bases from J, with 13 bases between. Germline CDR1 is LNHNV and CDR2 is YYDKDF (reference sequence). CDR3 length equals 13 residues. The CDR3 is CATSRLGPYEQFF. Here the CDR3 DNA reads TGTGCCACCAGCCGACTAGGGCCCTATGAGCAGTTCTTC.

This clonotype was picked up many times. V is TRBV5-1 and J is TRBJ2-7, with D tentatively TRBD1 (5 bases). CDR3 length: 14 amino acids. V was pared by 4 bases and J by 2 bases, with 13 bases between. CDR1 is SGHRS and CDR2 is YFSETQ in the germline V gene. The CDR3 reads CASSPAPGTYEQYF. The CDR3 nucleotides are TGCGCCAGCAGCCCGGCTCCAGGGACCTACGAGCAGTACTTC.

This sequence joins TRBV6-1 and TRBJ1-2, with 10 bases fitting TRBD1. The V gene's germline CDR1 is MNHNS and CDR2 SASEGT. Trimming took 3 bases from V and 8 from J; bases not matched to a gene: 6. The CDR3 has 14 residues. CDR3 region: CASSEGTGDVGYTF. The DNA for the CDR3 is TGTGCCAGCAGTGAGGGGACAGGGGATGTAGGCTACACCTTC.

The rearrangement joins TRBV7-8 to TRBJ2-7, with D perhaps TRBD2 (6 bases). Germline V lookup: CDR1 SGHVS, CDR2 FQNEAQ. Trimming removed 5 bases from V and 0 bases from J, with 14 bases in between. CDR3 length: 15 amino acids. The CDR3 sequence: CASSASRDSSYEQYF. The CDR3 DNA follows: TGTGCCAGCAGCGCCTCCAGGGACTCCTCCTACGAGCAGTACTTC.

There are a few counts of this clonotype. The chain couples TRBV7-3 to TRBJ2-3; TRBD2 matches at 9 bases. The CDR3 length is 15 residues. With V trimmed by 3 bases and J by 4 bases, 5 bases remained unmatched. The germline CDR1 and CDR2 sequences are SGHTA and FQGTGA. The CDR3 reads CASSFQREEADTQYF. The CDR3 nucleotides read TGTGCCAGCAGCTTTCAGCGGGAGGAGGCAGATACGCAGTATTTT.

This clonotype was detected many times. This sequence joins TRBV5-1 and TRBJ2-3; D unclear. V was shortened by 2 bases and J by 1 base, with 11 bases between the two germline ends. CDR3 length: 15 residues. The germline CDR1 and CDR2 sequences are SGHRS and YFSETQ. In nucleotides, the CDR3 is TGCGCCAGCAGCTTCGCTAGTTGGCGCACAGATACGCAGTATTTT. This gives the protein CASSFASWRTDTQYF.

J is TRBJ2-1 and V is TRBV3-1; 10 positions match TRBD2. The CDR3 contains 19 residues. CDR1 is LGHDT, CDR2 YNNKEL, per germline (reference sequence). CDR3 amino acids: CTRSALGNTGTSVYNEQFF. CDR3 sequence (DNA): TGTACCCGCAGTGCCCTCGGGAATACCGGGACTAGCGTATACAATGAGCAGTTCTTC.

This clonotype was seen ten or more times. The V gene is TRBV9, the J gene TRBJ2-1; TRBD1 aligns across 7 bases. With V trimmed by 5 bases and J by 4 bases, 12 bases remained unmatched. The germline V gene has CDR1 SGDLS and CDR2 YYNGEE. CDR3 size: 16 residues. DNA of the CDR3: TGTGCCAGCAGTCCGACAGGGACCACTGATTACAATGAGCAGTTCTTC. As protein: CASSPTGTTDYNEQFF. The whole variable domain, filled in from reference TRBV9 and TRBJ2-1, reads DSGVTQTPKHLITATGQRVTLRCSPRSGDLSVYWYQQSLDQGLQFLIQYYNGEERAKGNILERFSAQQFPDLHSELNLSSLELGDSALYFCASSPTGTTDYNEQFFGPGTRLTVL.

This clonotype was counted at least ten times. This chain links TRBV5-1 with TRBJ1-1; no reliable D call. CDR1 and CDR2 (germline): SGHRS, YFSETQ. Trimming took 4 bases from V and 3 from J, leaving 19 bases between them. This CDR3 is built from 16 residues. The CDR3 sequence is CASSPLELRLDTEAFF. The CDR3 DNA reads TGCGCCAGCAGCCCCCTAGAGTTGAGGCTCGACACTGAAGCTTTCTTT.

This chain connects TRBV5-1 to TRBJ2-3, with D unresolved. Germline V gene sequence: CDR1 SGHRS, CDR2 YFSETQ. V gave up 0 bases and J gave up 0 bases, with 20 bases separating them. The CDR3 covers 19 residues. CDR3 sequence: CASSLARSTITTSTDTQYF. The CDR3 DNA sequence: TGCGCCAGCAGCTTGGCCCGTAGCACAATAACAACTAGCACAGATACGCAGTATTTT.

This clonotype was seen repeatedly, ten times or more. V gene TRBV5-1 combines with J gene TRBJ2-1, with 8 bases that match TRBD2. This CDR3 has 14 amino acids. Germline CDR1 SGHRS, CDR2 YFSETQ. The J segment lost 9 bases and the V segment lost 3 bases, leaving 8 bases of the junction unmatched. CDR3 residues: CASSSTGGPSEQFF. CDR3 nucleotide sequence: TGCGCCAGCAGCTCGACGGGGGGGCCAAGTGAGCAGTTCTTC.

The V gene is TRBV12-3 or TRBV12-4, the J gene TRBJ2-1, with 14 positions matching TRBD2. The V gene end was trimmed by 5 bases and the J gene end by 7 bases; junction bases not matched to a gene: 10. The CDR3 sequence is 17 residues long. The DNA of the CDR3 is TGTGCCAGCAGTCCTCTCGGACTAGCGGGAGGTCGAAATGAGCAGTTCTTC. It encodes CASSPLGLAGGRNEQFF.

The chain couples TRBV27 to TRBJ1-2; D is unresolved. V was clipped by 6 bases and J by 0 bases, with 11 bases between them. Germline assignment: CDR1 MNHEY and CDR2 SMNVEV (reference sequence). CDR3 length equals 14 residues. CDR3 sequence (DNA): TGTGCCAGCAGGGATCCCCTTGCTAACTATGGCTACACCTTC. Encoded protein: CASRDPLANYGYTF.

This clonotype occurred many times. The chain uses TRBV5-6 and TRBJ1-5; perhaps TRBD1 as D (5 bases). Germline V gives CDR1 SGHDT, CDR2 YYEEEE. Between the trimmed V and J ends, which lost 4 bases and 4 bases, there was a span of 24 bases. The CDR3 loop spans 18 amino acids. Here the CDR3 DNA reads TGTGCCAGCAGCGCGACCCCCACCAAGGGGCCTATAAATCAGCCCCAGCATTTT. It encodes CASSATPTKGPINQPQHF.

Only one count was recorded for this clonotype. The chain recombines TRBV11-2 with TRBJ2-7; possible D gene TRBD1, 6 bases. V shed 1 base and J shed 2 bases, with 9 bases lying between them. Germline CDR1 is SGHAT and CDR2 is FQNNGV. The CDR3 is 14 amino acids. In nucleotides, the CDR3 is TGTGCCAGCAGCTTAGCTTACAGGGCCTACGAGCAGTACTTC. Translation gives CASSLAYRAYEQYF.

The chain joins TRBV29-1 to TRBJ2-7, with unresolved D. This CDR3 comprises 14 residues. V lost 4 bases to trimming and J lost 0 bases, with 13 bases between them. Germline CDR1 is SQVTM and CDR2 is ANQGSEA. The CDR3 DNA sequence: TGCAGCGTTGGAGGAGTGACACTCTCCTACGAGCAGTACTTC. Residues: CSVGGVTLSYEQYF.

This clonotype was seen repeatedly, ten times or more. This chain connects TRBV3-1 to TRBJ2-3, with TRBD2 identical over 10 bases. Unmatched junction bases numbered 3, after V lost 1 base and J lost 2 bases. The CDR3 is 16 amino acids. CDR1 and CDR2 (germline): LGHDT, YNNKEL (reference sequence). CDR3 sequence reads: CASSQVLAGITDTQYF. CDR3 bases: TGTGCCAGCAGCCAAGTACTAGCGGGGATCACAGATACGCAGTATTTT.

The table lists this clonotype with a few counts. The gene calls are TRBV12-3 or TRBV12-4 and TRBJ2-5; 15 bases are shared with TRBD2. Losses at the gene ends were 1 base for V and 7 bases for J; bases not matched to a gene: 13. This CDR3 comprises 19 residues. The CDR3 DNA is TGTGCCAGCAGTTTAGACTCCGGGACTAGCGGGGGGTCTGCGGGGACCCAGTACTTC. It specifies CASSLDSGTSGGSAGTQYF.

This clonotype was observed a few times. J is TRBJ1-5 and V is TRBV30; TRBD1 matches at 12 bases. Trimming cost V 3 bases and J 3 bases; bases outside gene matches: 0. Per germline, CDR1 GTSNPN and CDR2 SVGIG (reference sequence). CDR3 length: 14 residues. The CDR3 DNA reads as TGTGCCTGGAGGGGACAGGGGGCCAATCAGCCCCAGCATTTT. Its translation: CAWRGQGANQPQHF.

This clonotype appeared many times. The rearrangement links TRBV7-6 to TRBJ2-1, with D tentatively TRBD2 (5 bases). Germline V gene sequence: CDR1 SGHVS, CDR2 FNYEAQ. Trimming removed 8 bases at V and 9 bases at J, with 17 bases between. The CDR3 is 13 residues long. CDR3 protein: CASSGSGLGEQFF. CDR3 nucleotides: TGTGCCAGCTCGGGGAGCGGACTGGGTGAGCAGTTCTTC.

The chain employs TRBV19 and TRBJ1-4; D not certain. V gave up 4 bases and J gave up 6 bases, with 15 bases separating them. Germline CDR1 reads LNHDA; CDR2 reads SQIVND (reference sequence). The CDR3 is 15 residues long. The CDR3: CASSTAGHKDEKLFF. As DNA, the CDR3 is TGTGCCAGTAGTACGGCGGGCCACAAGGATGAAAAACTGTTTTTT.

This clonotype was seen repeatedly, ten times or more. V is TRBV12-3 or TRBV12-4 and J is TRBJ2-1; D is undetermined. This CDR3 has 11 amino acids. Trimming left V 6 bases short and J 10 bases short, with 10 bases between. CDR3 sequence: CASSPFREQFF. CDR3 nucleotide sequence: TGTGCCAGCAGCCCTTTTCGGGAGCAGTTCTTC.

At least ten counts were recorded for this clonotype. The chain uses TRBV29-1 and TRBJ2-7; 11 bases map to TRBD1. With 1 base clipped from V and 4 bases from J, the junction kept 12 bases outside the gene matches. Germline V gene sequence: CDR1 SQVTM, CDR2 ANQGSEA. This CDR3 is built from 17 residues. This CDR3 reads CSVEGIIPDRGLYEQYF. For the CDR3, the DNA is TGCAGCGTTGAAGGGATTATACCGGACAGGGGGCTTTACGAGCAGTACTTC.

CDR3 region: CAKHKRGAHGPQHF. CDR3 DNA: TGTGCCAAGCACAAGCGGGGGGCGCATGGGCCCCAGCATTTT. The chain is built from TRBV6-1 and TRBJ1-5; perhaps TRBD1 as D (6 bases). Germline CDR1 reads MNHNS; CDR2 reads SASEGT. V dropped 10 bases and J dropped 9 bases, with 22 bases sitting between them. CDR3 length: 14 residues.

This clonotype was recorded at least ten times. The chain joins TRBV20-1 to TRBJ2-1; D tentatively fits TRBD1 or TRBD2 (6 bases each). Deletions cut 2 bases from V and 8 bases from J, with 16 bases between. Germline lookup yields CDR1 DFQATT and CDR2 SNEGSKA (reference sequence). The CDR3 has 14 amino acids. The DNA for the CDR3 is TGCAGTGCTAGAAGGGGGGCCTTTAAGTATGAGCAGTTCTTC. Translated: CSARRGAFKYEQFF.